This TCR beta chain was profiled in a study of blood T cell repertoires in COVID-19. Study information: COVID-19 samples collected from the United States, Italy and Spain covered acute and convalescent phases. T cells, B-cell-depleted T cells, or PBMCs provided the cDNA or gDNA that served as material.

How the authors handled the data: Amplification with reference gene primers provided the estimates of nucleated cell counts. This table comes from immunoSEQ multiplex PCR, and its TCRdb copy is limited to in-frame clones, with some not included. That table furnishes V, J and clone size, whereas the DNA furnished D and trimming. The sample carries 250,000 or so clones, 70% to 90% recorded once. This clone was found once. Deletions cut 9 bases from V and 0 bases from J, with 8 bases between. Germline V CDR1 and CDR2: LNHDA, SQIVND (reference sequence). CDR3 length: 12 amino acids. The sequence was obtained from a woman between 40 and 50 years old who had recovered from COVID-19. Sequenced material: peripheral blood. The chain recombines TRBV19 with TRBJ1-2, with D unclear. CDR3 DNA: TGTGCCAGCAGTCCTACTAACTATGGCTACACCTTC. Translating gives CASSPTNYGYTF.